A single sample gave rise to the 25 T cell receptor beta chains below, sequenced in a study of T-cell reconstitution after alpha-beta-depleted transplantation in children listed by TCRdb under 2016. The label giving this sample's treatment or condition can be read as: allogeneic hematopoietic cell transplantation with graft depleted of TCRalphabeta T cells and CD19 B cells. The library was built by means of PCR. The reads were generated on an Illumina HiSeq 2500. To normalize quantification of the TCRbeta repertoire, the TCR libraries were built with molecular barcoding that relied on unique molecular identifiers. TCRdb took the public reads, trimmed them with fastp at Q25, ran MiXCR for clone calling and kept in-frame beta chains. One record per CDR3 amino acid sequence lists the most common genes and DNA. The sample table lists hundreds of thousands of distinct CDR3 sequences, roughly 14% of them with a count of one. 0.79% of the sample comes from the top ten.

The sequencing used PBMCs, collected before TCRalphabeta/CD19-depleted stem cell transplant. These TCRs come from a girl aged 2-9 years with congenital amegakaryocytic thrombocytopenia, due to receive a stem cell transplant.

Only a few counts were recorded for this clonotype. The rearrangement uses TRBV24-1 and TRBJ2-1; 9 bases are a match to TRBD1. The V and J ends lost 4 bases and 3 bases, in that order; junction bases with no gene match: 3. CDR1 and CDR2 (germline): KGHDR, SFDVKD. The CDR3 has 15 residues. As DNA, the CDR3 is TGTGCCACCAGTGACCCGACAGGGGGCTACAATGAGCAGTTCTTC. The encoded protein is CATSDPTGGYNEQFF.

The chain uses TRBV20-1 and TRBJ2-3; 10 bases align to TRBD2. The CDR3 runs 15 residues. Germline-derived CDR1 and CDR2 are DFQATT and SNEGSKA (reference sequence). With 5 bases clipped from V and 4 bases from J, the junction kept 9 bases outside the gene matches. The CDR3 DNA follows: TGCAGTGCTGCCCCTAGCGGGAGACTCCCAGATACGCAGTATTTT. It translates to CSAAPSGRLPDTQYF.

This clonotype was observed many times. The chain is built from TRBV28 and TRBJ2-7; 9 positions match TRBD1. CDR3 length: 15 amino acids. J lost 4 bases, V lost 6 bases, and 10 bases had no gene match. Germline lookup yields CDR1 MDHEN and CDR2 SYDVKM. The CDR3 DNA sequence: TGTGCCAGCAGCCCTCCCGGGACAGGGATGTACGAGCAGTACTTC. It specifies CASSPPGTGMYEQYF.

This clonotype has more than one count but fewer than ten. This chain joins TRBV11-1 and TRBJ2-6; a possible D gene is TRBD2 (5 bases). Germline CDR1 is SGHAT and CDR2 is FQDESV (reference sequence). V lost 0 bases and J lost 0, with 15 bases in between. The CDR3 has 19 residues. CDR3 nucleotides: TGTGCCAGCAGCTTAGCGAGGGTTGGCAGAGGCTCTGGGGCCAACGTCCTGACTTTC. It codes for CASSLARVGRGSGANVLTF.

This clonotype was counted once. One base away lies a much larger clone, so this may be a sequencing read error. J is TRBJ2-1 and V is TRBV12-3 or TRBV12-4; D might be TRBD2 (5 bases). V was pared by 6 bases and J by 10 bases, with 13 bases between. CDR3 size: 12 residues. In DNA, the CDR3 is TGTGCCAGCAGCCCCCCTTGGGAGGAGCAGTTCTTC. Its protein is CASSPPWEEQFF.

As to this clonotype: This sequence may be a read error, since a much larger clone differs from it by one base. V and J are TRBV10-3 and TRBJ2-1; the D gene could be TRBD1 or TRBD2 (5 bases each). The CDR3 is 17 amino acids. Trimming pared 7 bases from V and 0 bases from J, leaving 19 bases between. The germline V gene has CDR1 ENHRY and CDR2 SYGVKD. This CDR3 reads CAIIGIRGTSSYNEQFF. CDR3 in DNA: TGTGCCATCATTGGAATTCGAGGGACGAGCTCCTACAATGAGCAGTTCTTC.

This clonotype was counted at least ten times. The chain links TRBV10-3 to TRBJ2-1, with 8 bases fitting TRBD2. Trimming at V came to 0 bases and at J to 7 bases, leaving 11 bases not matched to a gene. The CDR3 is made up of 17 amino acids. Germline CDR1 ENHRY, CDR2 SYGVKD. CDR3 DNA: TGTGCCATCAGTGAGTCAATTCTAGCGGGCCGGGGGAATGAGCAGTTCTTC. It is translated as CAISESILAGRGNEQFF.

This clonotype has more than one count but fewer than ten. This chain links TRBV4-1 with TRBJ2-7; D call uncertain. The CDR3 consists of 12 residues. The ends were cut back, 0 bases at V and 5 bases at J, with 5 bases in the middle. Germline V CDR1 and CDR2: MGHRA, YSYEKL. In nucleotides, the CDR3 is TGCGCCAGCAGCCAAGAACGCCACGAGCAGTACTTC. It yields the protein CASSQERHEQYF.

This rearrangement joins TRBV29-1 to TRBJ2-4; D remains ambiguous. Germline assignment: CDR1 SQVTM and CDR2 ANQGSEA. Trimming removed 7 bases from V and 5 bases from J, with 15 bases in between. The CDR3 spans 13 residues. As DNA, the CDR3 is TGCAGCGCCGCGGACGGAAGCCAAAACATTCAGTACTTC. This sequence encodes CSAADGSQNIQYF.

In this sample, this clonotype turned up a few times. V and J are TRBV7-8 and TRBJ2-2; the match to TRBD2 covers 11 bases. Unmatched junction bases numbered 8, after V lost 0 bases and J lost 5 bases. The germline V gene encodes CDR1 SGHVS and CDR2 FQNEAQ. The CDR3 is 18 amino acids. The DNA for the CDR3 is TGTGCCAGCAGCTTAGCGGGGGGACTAGCGGCCGGGACCGGGGAGCTGTTTTTT. Protein: CASSLAGGLAAGTGELFF.

This clonotype was counted a few times. The chain has TRBV3-1 and TRBJ2-3; D is unclear. Germline assignment: CDR1 LGHDT and CDR2 YNNKEL (reference sequence). Trimming removed 0 bases at V and 2 bases at J, with 12 bases between. The CDR3 spans 16 residues. The CDR3 loop reads CASSQDSSLATDTQYF. CDR3 bases: TGTGCCAGCAGCCAAGATTCCAGCCTCGCCACAGATACGCAGTATTTT.

This clonotype was recorded many times. This sequence joins TRBV4-2 and TRBJ2-4, with TRBD2 matching over 9 bases. The CDR3 has 18 residues. The germline gives CDR1 LGHNA, CDR2 YNFKEQ. V shed 0 bases, J shed 9 bases, and the junction held 15 bases outside the gene matches. This CDR3 reads CASSQDARGGRALSIQYF. For the CDR3, the DNA is TGTGCCAGCAGCCAAGATGCCCGGGGCGGGAGGGCCCTTAGCATTCAGTACTTC.

On this clonotype itself: Its ends do not fully match the called genes, so a read error is possible. The V gene is TRBV20-1, the J gene TRBJ2-3; D is perhaps TRBD2 (5 bases). This CDR3 has 17 amino acids. From germline, CDR1 is DFQATT and CDR2 SNEGSKA (reference sequence). The CDR3 spells CCARALGVLARGRTQYF. DNA of the CDR3: TGCTGTGCTAGAGCCCTCGGCGTCCTAGCCCGGGGTCGTACGCAGTATTTT.

This clonotype was counted ten times or more. V gene TRBV5-1 combines with J gene TRBJ2-3, with 7 bases fitting TRBD2. Germline lookup yields CDR1 SGHRS and CDR2 YFSETQ. The CDR3 spans 14 residues. V gave up 0 bases and J gave up 6 bases; unmatched junction bases: 4. The CDR3 DNA reads as TGCGCCAGCAGCTTGGCAAGCGGGATGGATACGCAGTATTTT. This gives the protein CASSLASGMDTQYF.

This clonotype was counted at least ten times. This sequence joins TRBV5-1 and TRBJ2-2; no clear D gene. The germline CDR1 and CDR2 sequences are SGHRS and YFSETQ. With 0 bases removed from V and 0 bases from J, the gap between germline ends came to 9 bases. This CDR3 region has 16 residues. In DNA form, the CDR3 reads TGCGCCAGCAGCTTGGATGGACCTACGAACACCGGGGAGCTGTTTTTT. It encodes CASSLDGPTNTGELFF.

The table lists this clonotype with many counts. The chain employs TRBV10-3 and TRBJ2-2; D is undetermined. This CDR3 comprises 15 residues. V lost 6 bases, J lost 3 bases, and 14 bases lay in between. Germline assignment: CDR1 ENHRY and CDR2 SYGVKD. This CDR3 is CAISNPYSDTGELFF. CDR3 nucleotide sequence: TGTGCCATCAGCAATCCCTATAGTGACACCGGGGAGCTGTTTTTT.

This clonotype was observed many times. The CDR3 loop reads CSARGRFTGELFF. The CDR3 region has the DNA TGCAGTGCTAGAGGCCGGTTCACCGGGGAGCTGTTTTTT. The chain carries TRBV20-1 and TRBJ2-2; D unclear. V was shortened by 1 base and J by 4 bases, with 7 bases between the two germline ends. Germline assignment: CDR1 DFQATT and CDR2 SNEGSKA (reference sequence). The CDR3 loop spans 13 amino acids.

This clonotype has ten or more counts. The V gene is TRBV20-1, the J gene TRBJ2-7, with D perhaps matching TRBD2 (7 bases). Trimming took off 5 bases at V and 3 bases at J, with 14 bases between the two ends. CDR3 size: 13 residues. In germline, CDR1 is DFQATT, CDR2 SNEGSKA (reference sequence). The chain's CDR3 is CSARGARDYEQYF. The DNA for the CDR3 is TGCAGTGCTCGGGGGGCCAGGGACTACGAGCAGTACTTC.

The gene calls are TRBV2 and TRBJ2-5; D is possibly TRBD1 (5 bases). V lost 6 bases and J lost 5, with 13 bases in between. This CDR3 is 13 amino acids long. The germline gives CDR1 SNHLY, CDR2 FYNNEI. This CDR3 is CASRGVGLETQYF. The DNA of the CDR3 is TGTGCCAGCAGAGGGGTCGGGTTGGAGACCCAGTACTTC.

A note on this clonotype: An end of the junction does not agree with germline; a read error may underlie this. The chain couples TRBV7-9 to TRBJ2-1; D remains unclear. CDR1 and CDR2 from the germline V gene are SEHNR and FQNEAQ (reference sequence). The CDR3 contains 13 residues. The CDR3 DNA sequence: TGTGCCAGCAGAGATATCGGGCTGGGTGAGCATTTCTTC. Translating gives CASRDIGLGEHFF.

The chain joins TRBV5-1 to TRBJ2-1, with a possible D match to TRBD2 (6 bases). The CDR3 extends over 16 amino acids. Looked up from germline, CDR1 is SGHRS and CDR2 is YFSETQ. V was shortened by 4 bases and J by 9 bases, with 23 bases between the two germline ends. The CDR3 coding sequence is TGCGCCAGCAGCCCCGGAGGGACCCATATCGGGGGTGAGCAGTTCTTC. Translation: CASSPGGTHIGGEQFF.

On this clonotype itself: A read error may explain this, as a much larger clone is one base away. The CDR3 ends on some other residue instead of the conserved phenylalanine or tryptophan, so this is likely a read error. The V call is TRBV12-3 or TRBV12-4, the J call TRBJ2-5; tentatively, D is TRBD1 (5 bases). V lost 2 bases and J lost 0, with 13 bases in between. The length of the CDR3 is 16 residues. CDR3 bases: TGTGCCAGCAGTTTACTCGACAGAGAATACCAAGAGACCCAGTACCTC. Translation: CASSLLDREYQETQYL.

This clonotype was counted between two and nine times. This chain connects TRBV5-1 to TRBJ1-2; D unclear. This CDR3 is 14 amino acids long. Between the trimmed V and J ends, which lost 0 bases and 8 bases, there was a span of 14 bases. Germline lookup yields CDR1 SGHRS and CDR2 YFSETQ. CDR3 protein: CASSLGAGVGGYTF. The CDR3 nucleotides are TGCGCCAGCAGCTTGGGGGCCGGAGTGGGAGGCTACACCTTC.

Only a few counts were recorded for this clonotype. For the CDR3, the DNA is TGTGCCAGCAGCTTAGACCTAGCGGGCACAGATACGCAGTATTTT. Translated, it gives CASSLDLAGTDTQYF. This chain links TRBV7-2 with TRBJ2-3, with 7 bases matching TRBD2. V lost 1 base to trimming and J lost 1 base; unmatched junction nucleotides: 2. There are 15 residues in the CDR3. CDR1 and CDR2 (germline): SGHTA, FQGNSA. Full variable domain (missing parts from reference TRBV7-2 and TRBJ2-3): GAGVSQSPSNKVTEKGKDVELRCDPISGHTALYWYRQSLGQGLEFLIYFQGNSAPDKSGLPSDRFSAERTGGSVSTLTIQRTQQEDSAVYLCASSLDLAGTDTQYFGPGTRLTVL.

Ten or more counts support this clonotype. V usage is TRBV18 and J usage is TRBJ2-1; D not resolved. Deletions cut 3 bases from V and 4 bases from J, with 10 bases between. Looked up from germline, CDR1 is KGHSH and CDR2 is LQKENI. The CDR3 runs to 14 residues. CDR3 sequence reads: CASSPSGRYNEQFF. The CDR3 DNA is TGTGCCAGCTCACCGTCCGGCAGGTACAATGAGCAGTTCTTC.